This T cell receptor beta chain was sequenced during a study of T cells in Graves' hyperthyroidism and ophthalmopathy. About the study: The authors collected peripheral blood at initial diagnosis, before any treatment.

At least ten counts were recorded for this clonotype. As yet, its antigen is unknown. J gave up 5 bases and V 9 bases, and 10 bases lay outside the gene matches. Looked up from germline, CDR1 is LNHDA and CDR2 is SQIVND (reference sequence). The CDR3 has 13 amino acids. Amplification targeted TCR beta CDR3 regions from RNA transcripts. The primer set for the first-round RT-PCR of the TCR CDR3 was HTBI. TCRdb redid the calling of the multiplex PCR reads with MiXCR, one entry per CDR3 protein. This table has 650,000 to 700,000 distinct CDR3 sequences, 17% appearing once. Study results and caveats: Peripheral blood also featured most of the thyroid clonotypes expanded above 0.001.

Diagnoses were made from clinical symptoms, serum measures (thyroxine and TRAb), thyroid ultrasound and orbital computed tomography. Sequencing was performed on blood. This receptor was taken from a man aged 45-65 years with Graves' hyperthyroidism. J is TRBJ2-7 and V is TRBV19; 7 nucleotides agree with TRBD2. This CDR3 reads CASQSGNVNEQYF. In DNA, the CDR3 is TGTGCCAGCCAAAGCGGGAATGTTAACGAGCAGTACTTC.